A single sample gave rise to the 3 T cell receptor beta chains below, sequenced in a study of T cells in localized non-small cell lung cancer. Data came from immunoSEQ multiplex PCR; TCRdb stores just in-frame clones and leaves some out. The table has roughly 3,000 clones, under 30% seen once. The source was normal lung tissue next to the tumor, collected before any cancer treatment. The receptors derive from a woman between 35 and 70 years old with stage I lung adenocarcinoma.

By sample fraction, this clone is large (0.1 to 1%). V is TRBV18 and J is TRBJ2-7; 12 positions agree with TRBD2. With 3 bases clipped from V and 6 bases from J, the junction kept 6 bases outside the gene matches. This CDR3 spans 15 amino acids. Germline V gene sequence: CDR1 KGHSH, CDR2 LQKENI. CDR3 nucleotides: TGTGCCAGCTCACCTACGACTAGCGGGGGATCCGAGCAGTACTTC. Translated: CASSPTTSGGSEQYF.

This clone is judged medium-sized. The V gene is TRBV11-3, the J gene TRBJ2-7; D may be TRBD2 (6 bases). Germline V gene lookup returns CDR1 SGHNT and CDR2 YENEEA. The CDR3 runs to 14 residues. The V end lost 3 bases, the J end lost 2 bases, and 11 bases lay between the germline ends. CDR3 DNA: TGTGCCAGCAGCTTGGGCGGGACGGCCTACGAGCAGTACTTC. Translating gives CASSLGGTAYEQYF.

This clone was detected only a few times. The chain has TRBV5-1 and TRBJ2-7; 14 nucleotides agree with TRBD2. In germline, CDR1 is SGHRS, CDR2 YFSETQ. The CDR3 loop spans 17 amino acids. V gave up 4 bases and J gave up 0 bases; unmatched junction bases: 6. The CDR3 reads CASSHGTSGSRSYEQYF. The DNA for the CDR3 is TGCGCCAGCAGCCACGGGACTAGCGGGAGTCGCTCCTACGAGCAGTACTTC.